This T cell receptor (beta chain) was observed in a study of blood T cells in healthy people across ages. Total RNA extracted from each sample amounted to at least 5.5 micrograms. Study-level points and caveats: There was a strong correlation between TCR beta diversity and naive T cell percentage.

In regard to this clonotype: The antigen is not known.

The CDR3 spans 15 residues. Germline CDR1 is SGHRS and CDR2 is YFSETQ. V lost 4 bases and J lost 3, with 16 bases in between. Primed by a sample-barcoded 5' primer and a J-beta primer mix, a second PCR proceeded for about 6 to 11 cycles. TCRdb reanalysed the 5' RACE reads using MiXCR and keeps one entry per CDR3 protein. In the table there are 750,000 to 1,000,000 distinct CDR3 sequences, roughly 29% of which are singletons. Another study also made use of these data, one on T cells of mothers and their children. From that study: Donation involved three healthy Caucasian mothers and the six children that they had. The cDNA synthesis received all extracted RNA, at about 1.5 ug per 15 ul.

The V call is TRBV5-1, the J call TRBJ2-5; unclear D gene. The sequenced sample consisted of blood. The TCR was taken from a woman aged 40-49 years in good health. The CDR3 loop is CASSDPLDGEETQYF. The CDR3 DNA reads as TGCGCCAGCAGCGATCCACTCGACGGAGAAGAGACCCAGTACTTC.